This T cell receptor beta chain was recorded in a study of neurological immune-mediated disorders. Ten or more counts support this clonotype. Its antigen is unidentified. 2 million PBMCs stored at -80 C were the source of the unsorted libraries. V shed 6 bases and J shed 2 bases, with 21 bases lying between them. This CDR3 has 16 residues. Germline V lookup: CDR1 SGHRS, CDR2 YFSETQ. Each CDR3 protein is one row after TCRdb ran MiXCR on the 5' RACE reads. Counted here are 110,000 or so distinct CDR3 sequences, roughly 3.2% occurring once; the ten biggest clones make up around 1.2%. General study results and limits: When the repertoires were sorted by phylogenetic grouping, those of 18 of 34 multiple sclerosis patients ended up in one related-CDR3 cluster, a possible signature.

This receptor was identified in a young woman with multiple sclerosis. Sequencing input: PBMCs. V and J are TRBV5-1 and TRBJ2-7; the D is unclear. Here the CDR3 reads CASNKNADSGPYEQYF. CDR3 coding DNA: TGCGCCAGCAACAAAAATGCTGACTCGGGTCCCTACGAGCAGTACTTC. Based on the CDR3 plus reference TRBV5-1 and TRBJ2-7, the full variable domain is KAGVTQTPRYLIKTRGQQVTLSCSPISGHRSVSWYQQTPGQGLQFLFEYFSETQRNKGNFPGRFSGRQFSNSRSEMNVSTLELGDSALYLCASNKNADSGPYEQYFGPGTRLTVT.